The present T cell receptor (beta chain) was sequenced within a study of blood T cell repertoires in COVID-19. Data came from immunoSEQ multiplex PCR; TCRdb stores just in-frame clones and leaves some out. There are under 100,000 clones in the sample; about 85% occur only once, and around a quarter lies in the top ten. Losses at the gene ends were 5 bases for V and 4 bases for J; bases not matched to a gene: 9. The CDR3 length is 16 residues. Looked up from germline, CDR1 is KGHSH and CDR2 is LQKENI. This receptor was taken from a man older than 75 with active or convalescent COVID-19. J is TRBJ1-3 and V is TRBV18, with 9 bases lining up with TRBD1. The material sequenced was peripheral blood. Written as DNA, the CDR3 is TGTGCCAGCTCATCCCGGGACAGGGTGAACGGAAACACCATATATTTT. This codes for CASSSRDRVNGNTIYF.